This T cell receptor beta chain was identified during a study of blood T cell repertoires in COVID-19. Data came from immunoSEQ multiplex PCR; TCRdb stores just in-frame clones and leaves some out. The sample has some 150,000 clones; approximately 86% are singletons. The sample taken for sequencing was peripheral blood. This TCR was recovered from a woman older than 75 in a cohort sampled during active or convalescent COVID-19.

The CDR3 sequence is CASSPGQGNNQPQHF. The CDR3 DNA is TGTGCCAGCAGCCCTGGACAGGGGAACAATCAGCCCCAGCATTTT. The chain combines TRBV4-2 with TRBJ1-5, with TRBD1 matching over 9 bases. Germline lookup yields CDR1 LGHNA and CDR2 YNFKEQ. The ends lost 4 bases at V and 3 bases at J; junction bases unmatched: 4. The CDR3 spans 15 residues.